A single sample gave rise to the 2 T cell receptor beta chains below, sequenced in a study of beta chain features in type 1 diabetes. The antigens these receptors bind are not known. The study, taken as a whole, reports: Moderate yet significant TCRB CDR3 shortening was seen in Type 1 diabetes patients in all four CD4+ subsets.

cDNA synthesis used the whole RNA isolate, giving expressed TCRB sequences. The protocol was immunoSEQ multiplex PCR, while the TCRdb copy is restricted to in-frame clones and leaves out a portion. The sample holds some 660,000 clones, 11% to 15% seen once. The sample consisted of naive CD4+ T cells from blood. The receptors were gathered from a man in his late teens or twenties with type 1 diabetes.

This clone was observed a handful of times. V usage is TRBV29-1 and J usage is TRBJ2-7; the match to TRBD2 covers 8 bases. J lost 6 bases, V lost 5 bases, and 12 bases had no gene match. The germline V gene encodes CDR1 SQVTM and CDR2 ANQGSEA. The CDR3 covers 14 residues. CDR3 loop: CSVSTGASGFEQYF. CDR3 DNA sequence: TGCAGCGTTTCTACCGGGGCTAGCGGGTTCGAGCAGTACTTC.

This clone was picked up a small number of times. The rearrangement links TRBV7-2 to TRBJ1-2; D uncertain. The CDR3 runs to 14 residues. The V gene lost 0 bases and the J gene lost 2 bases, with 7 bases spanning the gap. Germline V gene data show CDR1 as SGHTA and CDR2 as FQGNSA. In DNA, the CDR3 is TGTGCCAGCAGCTTAGCGGTGTCAAACTATGGCTACACCTTC. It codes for CASSLAVSNYGYTF.